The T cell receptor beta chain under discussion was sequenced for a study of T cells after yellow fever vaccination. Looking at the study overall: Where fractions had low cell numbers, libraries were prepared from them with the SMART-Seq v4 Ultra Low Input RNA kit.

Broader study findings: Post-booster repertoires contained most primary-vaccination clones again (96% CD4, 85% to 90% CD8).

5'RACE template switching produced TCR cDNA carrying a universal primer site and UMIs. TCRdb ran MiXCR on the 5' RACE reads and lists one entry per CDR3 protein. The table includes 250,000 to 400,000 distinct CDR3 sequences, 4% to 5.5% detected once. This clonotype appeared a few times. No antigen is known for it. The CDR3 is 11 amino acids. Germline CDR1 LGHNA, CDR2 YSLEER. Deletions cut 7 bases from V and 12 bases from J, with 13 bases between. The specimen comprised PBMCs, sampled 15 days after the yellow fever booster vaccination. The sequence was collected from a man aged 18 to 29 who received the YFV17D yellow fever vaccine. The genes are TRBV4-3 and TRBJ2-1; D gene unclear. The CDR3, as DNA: TGCGCCAGCACCCCAATCACCTCGCAGTTCTTC. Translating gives CASTPITSQFF.